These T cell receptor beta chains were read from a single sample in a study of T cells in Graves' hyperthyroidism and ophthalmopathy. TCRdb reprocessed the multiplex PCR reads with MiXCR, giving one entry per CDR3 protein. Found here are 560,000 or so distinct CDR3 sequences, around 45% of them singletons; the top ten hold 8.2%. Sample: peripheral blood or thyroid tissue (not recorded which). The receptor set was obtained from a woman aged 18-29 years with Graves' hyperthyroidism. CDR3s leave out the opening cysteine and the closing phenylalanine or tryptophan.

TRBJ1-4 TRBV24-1 ATSEAGGEKLF
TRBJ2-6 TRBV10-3 AISESQGANVLT
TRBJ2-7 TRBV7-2 ASSLGTDSEQY
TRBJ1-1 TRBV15 ATSRDTGGYTEAF
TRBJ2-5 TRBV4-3 ASSQRDTQETQY
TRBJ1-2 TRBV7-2 ASGLARIGAGYT
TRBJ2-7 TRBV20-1 SAPQTASSYEQY
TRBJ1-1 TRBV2 ASSYGSKAF
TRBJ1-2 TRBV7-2 ASSRDRSSNYGYT
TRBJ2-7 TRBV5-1 ASSRSSDRGGYEQY
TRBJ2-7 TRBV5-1 ASSLAVTTSGSSEQY
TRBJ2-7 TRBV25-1 ASSEGTSASYEQY
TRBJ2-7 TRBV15 ATSRGTVAGEQY
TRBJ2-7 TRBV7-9 ASSFRDNSEQY
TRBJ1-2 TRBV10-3 AISDRQENYGYT
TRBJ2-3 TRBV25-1 ASSQAWGTDTQY
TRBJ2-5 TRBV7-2 ASSLGTGMGKTQY
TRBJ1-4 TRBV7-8 ASSLGWTNEKLF
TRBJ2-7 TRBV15 ATSQDKASYEQY
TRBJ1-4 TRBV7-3 ACSLNREKLF
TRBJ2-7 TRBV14 ASSQGLAGLRY
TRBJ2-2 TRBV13 ASRPAGELF
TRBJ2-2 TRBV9 ASTANANTGELF
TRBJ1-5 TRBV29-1 SATGVGNQPQH
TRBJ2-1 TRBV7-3 ASSQGSYNEQF
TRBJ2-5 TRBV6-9 ASIRGQSAQETQY
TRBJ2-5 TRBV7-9 ASSQGQGRQPQY
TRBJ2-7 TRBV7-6 ASSLSSEQY
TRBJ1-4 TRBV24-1 ATSDSWDPRLHATNEKLF
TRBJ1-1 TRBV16 ASSPNPQLRSEAF
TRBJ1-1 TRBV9 ASRIQGLGTEAF
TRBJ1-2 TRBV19 ASSNPGWGYGYT